Listed here is a single T cell receptor beta chain. The antigen remains undetermined. The data were taken from a study of T cell repertoires in cytomegalovirus infection. TCRdb reprocessed the reads via MiXCR and lists one record per CDR3 protein. The sample has 550,000 to 850,000 distinct CDR3 sequences, around 31% seen once; the top ten hold roughly 20%. CDR3 length: 14 residues. J was trimmed by 6 bases and V by 5 bases; bases with no gene match: 10. CDR1 DFQATT and CDR2 SNEGSKA come from the germline V gene (reference sequence). The sequenced sample was cultured PBMCs, obtained from culture after CMV antigen stimulation. The TCR sequence derives from a human donor in good health (CMV status not recorded). Some clones in this sample may be carry-over from other donors' samples. The J gene is TRBJ1-2, the V gene TRBV20-1; TRBD1 matches 9 bases. CDR3 protein: CSAERTGGVNGYTF. CDR3 DNA sequence: TGCAGTGCTGAACGAACAGGGGGCGTCAATGGCTACACCTTC.